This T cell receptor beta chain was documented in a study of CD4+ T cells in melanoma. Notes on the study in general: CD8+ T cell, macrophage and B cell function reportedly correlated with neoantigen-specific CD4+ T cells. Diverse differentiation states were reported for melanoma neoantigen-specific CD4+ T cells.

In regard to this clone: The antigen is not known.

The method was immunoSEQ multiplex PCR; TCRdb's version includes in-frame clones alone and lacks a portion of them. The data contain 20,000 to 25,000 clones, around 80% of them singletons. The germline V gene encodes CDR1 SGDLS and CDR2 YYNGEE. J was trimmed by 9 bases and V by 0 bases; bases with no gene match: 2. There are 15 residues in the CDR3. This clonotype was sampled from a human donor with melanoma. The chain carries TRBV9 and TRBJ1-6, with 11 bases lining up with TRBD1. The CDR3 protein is CASSVDGQGASPLHF. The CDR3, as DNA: TGTGCCAGCAGCGTAGATGGACAGGGGGCTTCACCCCTCCACTTT.